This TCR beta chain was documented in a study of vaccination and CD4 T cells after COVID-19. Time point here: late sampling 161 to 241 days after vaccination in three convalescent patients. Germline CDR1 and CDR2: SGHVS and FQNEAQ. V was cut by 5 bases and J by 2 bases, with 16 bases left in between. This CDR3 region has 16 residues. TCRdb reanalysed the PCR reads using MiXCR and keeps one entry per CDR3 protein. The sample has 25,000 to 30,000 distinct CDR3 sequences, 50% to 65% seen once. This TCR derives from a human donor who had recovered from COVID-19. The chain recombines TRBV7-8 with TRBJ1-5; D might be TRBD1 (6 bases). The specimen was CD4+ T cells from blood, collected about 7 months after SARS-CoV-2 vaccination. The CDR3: CASSVRGGAGNQPQHF. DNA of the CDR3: TGTGCCAGCAGCGTCCGCGGGGGGGCTGGCAATCAGCCCCAGCATTTT.